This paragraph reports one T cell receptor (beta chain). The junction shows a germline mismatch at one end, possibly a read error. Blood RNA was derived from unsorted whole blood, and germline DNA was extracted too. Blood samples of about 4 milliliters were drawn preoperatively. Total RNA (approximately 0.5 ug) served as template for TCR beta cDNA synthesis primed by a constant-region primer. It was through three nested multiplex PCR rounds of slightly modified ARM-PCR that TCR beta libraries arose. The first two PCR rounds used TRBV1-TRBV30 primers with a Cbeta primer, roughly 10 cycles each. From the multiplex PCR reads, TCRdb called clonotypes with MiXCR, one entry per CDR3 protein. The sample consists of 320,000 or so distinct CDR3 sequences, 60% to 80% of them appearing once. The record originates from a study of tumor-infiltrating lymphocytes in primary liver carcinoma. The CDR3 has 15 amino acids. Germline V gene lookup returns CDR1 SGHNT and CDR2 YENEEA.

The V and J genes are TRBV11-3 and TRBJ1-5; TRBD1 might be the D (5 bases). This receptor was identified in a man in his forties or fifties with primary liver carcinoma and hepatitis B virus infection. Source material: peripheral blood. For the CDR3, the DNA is TGTGCGAGCAGCTTAGATCTGGGGGTGGCTCAGCCCCATCAATTT. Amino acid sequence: CASSLDLGVAQPHQF.